The 24 T cell receptor beta chains below were found in one sample sequenced in a study of blood T cell repertoires in COVID-19. The table came from immunoSEQ multiplex PCR; TCRdb's copy has only in-frame clones and leaves some out. The sample carries 110,000 or so clones, roughly 81% recorded once. Sequenced input: peripheral blood. These receptors were taken from a middle-aged man with acute or convalescent COVID-19.

The V and J genes are TRBV7-9 and TRBJ2-5; 7 bases are a match to TRBD1. Germline values: CDR1 SEHNR, CDR2 FQNEAQ (reference sequence). CDR3 length: 13 amino acids. The J segment lost 3 bases and the V segment lost 4 bases, leaving 2 bases of the junction unmatched. The CDR3 protein is CASSYDREETQYF. CDR3 DNA: TGTGCCAGCAGCTATGACAGGGAAGAGACCCAGTACTTC.

CDR3 coding DNA: TGTGCCACCAGTGATCCGGTAACCACAGATACGCAGTATTTT. This translates into CATSDPVTTDTQYF. The rearrangement links TRBV24-1 to TRBJ2-3; no firm D call. The CDR3 contains 14 residues. The V gene's germline CDR1 is KGHDR and CDR2 SFDVKD. Trimming shortened V by 3 bases and J by 2 bases, and 8 bases separated the two germline ends.

This clone came up a few times. The genes are TRBV15 and TRBJ2-7; tentatively, D is TRBD2 (6 bases). Germline CDR1 is LNHNV and CDR2 is YYDKDF (reference sequence). This CDR3 is built from 18 residues. The V end lost 0 bases, the J end lost 7 bases, and 25 bases lay between the germline ends. The CDR3 sequence: CATSRDIRGTPRSREQYF. CDR3 bases: TGTGCCACCAGCAGAGATATACGCGGGACTCCGAGGAGTCGTGAGCAGTACTTC.

V and J are TRBV6-5 and TRBJ1-2; 8 nucleotides match TRBD1. CDR3 length: 14 residues. The V segment lost 8 bases and the J segment 7 bases; nucleotides outside the gene matches: 12. The germline V gene encodes CDR1 MNHEY and CDR2 SVGAGI. CDR3 sequence: CASSWNQGAFGYTF. The CDR3 coding sequence is TGTGCCAGCTCGTGGAACCAGGGGGCTTTTGGCTACACCTTC.

The chain has TRBV2 and TRBJ2-1, with TRBD1 identical over 7 bases. The V gene's germline CDR1 is SNHLY and CDR2 FYNNEI. The CDR3 covers 15 residues. J lost 0 bases, V lost 6 bases, and 5 bases had no gene match. The CDR3 loop reads CASSVQGSSYNEQFF. In DNA, the CDR3 is TGTGCCAGCAGCGTACAGGGGAGCTCCTACAATGAGCAGTTCTTC.

In this sample, this clone turned up once. This chain links TRBV7-2 with TRBJ2-2; the D gene is possibly TRBD2 (5 bases). The CDR3 length is 13 residues. Germline CDR1 and CDR2: SGHTA and FQGNSA. V lost 2 bases and J lost 6, with 7 bases in between. The DNA of the CDR3 is TGTGCCAGCAGCTTATCGAGGGCCGGGGAGCTGTTTTTT. It is translated as CASSLSRAGELFF.

This clone was seen more than once but under ten times. The V gene is TRBV11-3, the J gene TRBJ1-3; a weak D match, TRBD1 (6 bases). CDR1 and CDR2 from the germline V gene are SGHNT and YENEEA. The CDR3 sequence is 15 residues long. V lost 5 bases, J lost 0 bases, and 11 bases lay in between. The DNA of the CDR3 is TGTGCCAGCAGCCAGGGGCGGACCTCTGGAAACACCATATATTTT. It encodes CASSQGRTSGNTIYF.

The chain uses TRBV6-6 and TRBJ1-5; D is possibly TRBD1 (6 bases). Looked up from germline, CDR1 is MNHNY and CDR2 is SVGAGI (reference sequence). CDR3 length equals 14 residues. Trimming cost V 5 bases and J 0 bases, with 8 bases left between them. CDR3 bases: TGTGCCAGCAGTCGGACAGATAGCAATCAGCCCCAGCATTTT. This encodes CASSRTDSNQPQHF.

The chain is built from TRBV7-2 and TRBJ2-7; weak D call: TRBD2 (6 bases). This CDR3 is 13 amino acids long. The germline V gene has CDR1 SGHTA and CDR2 FQGNSA. V was cut by 5 bases and J by 6 bases, with 14 bases left in between. CDR3 protein: CASSPRDGSEQYF. Here the CDR3 DNA reads TGTGCCAGCAGCCCAAGGGACGGGAGCGAGCAGTACTTC.

J is TRBJ1-1 and V is TRBV5-5, with TRBD1 matching 8 bases. The CDR3 runs to 17 residues. Germline CDR1 and CDR2: SGHKS and YYEKEE (reference sequence). Trimming took 2 bases from V and 1 from J; bases not matched to a gene: 10. The CDR3 reads CASSFLPGTGKNTEAFF. The CDR3 bases are TGTGCCAGCAGCTTCCTACCCGGGACAGGAAAGAACACTGAAGCTTTCTTT.

J is TRBJ2-1 and V is TRBV30; the match to TRBD2 covers 8 bases. V lost 0 bases and J lost 5; bases outside the gene matches: 3. This CDR3 contains 14 residues. Germline CDR1 is GTSNPN and CDR2 is SVGIG (reference sequence). CDR3 coding DNA: TGTGCCTGGAGTGTAGGCGGGGGGCACAATGAGCAGTTCTTC. This gives the protein CAWSVGGGHNEQFF.

The CDR3 sequence is CAWKIPLTAGLNSPLHF. In DNA form, the CDR3 reads TGTGCCTGGAAGATCCCCCTCACGGCAGGCCTGAATTCACCCCTCCACTTT. The V and J genes are TRBV30 and TRBJ1-6; no definite D call. CDR3 length equals 17 residues. Between the trimmed V and J ends, which lost 4 bases and 7 bases, there was a span of 23 bases. CDR1 is GTSNPN and CDR2 is SVGIG in the germline V gene (reference sequence).

V is TRBV4-1 and J is TRBJ2-1, with 9 bases that match TRBD2. The trim removed 4 bases at V and 7 bases at J, leaving 23 bases unmatched. CDR1 is MGHRA and CDR2 is YSYEKL in the germline V gene. This CDR3 has 20 residues. CDR3 in amino acids: CASSLAVIAGEPPVWNEQFF. For the CDR3, the DNA is TGCGCCAGCAGCCTCGCGGTTATAGCGGGGGAGCCCCCCGTGTGGAATGAGCAGTTCTTC.

The chain has TRBV2 and TRBJ2-3; 10 bases fit TRBD1. CDR3 length: 16 residues. CDR1 and CDR2 from the germline V gene are SNHLY and FYNNEI. The junction had 9 bases not matched to a gene; V was cut back by 3 bases and J by 6 bases. CDR3 sequence (DNA): TGTGCCAGCAGTGATTTAGGACAGGGGGTTGGGGATACGCAGTATTTT. Amino acids: CASSDLGQGVGDTQYF.

The rearrangement joins TRBV5-1 to TRBJ2-1; 8 nucleotides match TRBD2. Trimming took 3 bases from V and 2 from J; bases not matched to a gene: 4. The CDR3 has 15 amino acids. From germline, CDR1 is SGHRS and CDR2 YFSETQ. As DNA, the CDR3 is TGCGCCAGCAGCTCAGCGGGGGCCCCCTACAATGAGCAGTTCTTC. This encodes CASSSAGAPYNEQFF.

The chain links TRBV5-4 to TRBJ1-2; D perhaps matches TRBD1 (6 bases). V lost 4 bases and J 2 bases, leaving 9 bases between the germline ends. CDR3 length: 13 residues. Germline V gene data show CDR1 as SGHNT and CDR2 as YYREEE (reference sequence). The CDR3 sequence: CASSPDRNYGYTF. CDR3 DNA sequence: TGTGCCAGCAGCCCGGACAGAAACTATGGCTACACCTTC.

The rearrangement uses TRBV10-2 and TRBJ1-2, with a possible D match to TRBD1 (5 bases). The CDR3 sequence is 12 residues long. The V end was cut by 6 bases, the J end by 3 bases, with 8 bases between. Germline V CDR1 and CDR2: WSHSY, SAAADI. DNA for the CDR3: TGCGCCAGCAGGCTGACAGACTATGGCTACACCTTC. It codes for CASRLTDYGYTF.

This chain connects TRBV25-1 to TRBJ2-7; 7 bases line up with TRBD1. The CDR3 consists of 15 residues. CDR1 is MGHDK and CDR2 is SYGVNS in the germline V gene. Trimming at V came to 7 bases and at J to 7 bases, leaving 16 bases not matched to a gene. CDR3 DNA: TGTGCCAGCACGCCCCGGGACAGACCTACTGGGGAGCAGTACTTC. It is translated as CASTPRDRPTGEQYF.

The chain has TRBV7-3 and TRBJ2-7, with D possibly matching TRBD2 (5 bases). There are 15 residues in the CDR3. Trimming pared 0 bases from V and 1 base from J, leaving 10 bases between. Germline values: CDR1 SGHTA, CDR2 FQGTGA. The CDR3 sequence is CASSLTFGVSYEQYF. In DNA form, the CDR3 reads TGTGCCAGCAGCTTAACGTTCGGGGTTTCCTACGAGCAGTACTTC.

This clone has just one count. J is TRBJ2-2 and V is TRBV7-9; maybe TRBD1 (5 bases). Per the germline V gene, CDR1 is SEHNR and CDR2 is FQNEAQ (reference sequence). This CDR3 region has 14 residues. V shed 7 bases and J shed 7 bases, with 16 bases lying between them. The CDR3: CASTDSGGGGELFF. The CDR3 DNA reads as TGTGCCAGCACCGACAGTGGTGGTGGCGGGGAGCTGTTTTTT.

The chain has TRBV11-2 and TRBJ2-7; 9 nucleotides line up with TRBD1. CDR1 SGHAT and CDR2 FQNNGV come from the germline V gene. This CDR3 is 14 amino acids long. V was clipped by 3 bases and J by 6 bases; unmatched bases: 6. CDR3 loop: CASSFGTGTGEQYF. The CDR3 DNA reads as TGTGCCAGCAGCTTTGGGACAGGGACGGGCGAGCAGTACTTC.

This chain uses TRBV4-3 with TRBJ2-3; 9 bases map to TRBD2. The CDR3 has 19 amino acids. V trimming: 0 bases; J trimming: 2 bases; junction bases outside the gene matches: 12. Germline assignment: CDR1 LGHNA and CDR2 YSLEER. CDR3: CASSQEVVRAGGITDTQYF. In nucleotides, the CDR3 is TGCGCCAGCAGCCAAGAAGTCGTGAGGGCGGGGGGGATCACAGATACGCAGTATTTT.

The chain couples TRBV30 to TRBJ1-3; D gene unclear. Trimming stripped 0 bases from V and 0 bases from J, with 9 bases between. The germline CDR1 and CDR2 sequences are GTSNPN and SVGIG (reference sequence). The CDR3 is made up of 15 amino acids. The CDR3 region is CAWSVDGSSGNTIYF. CDR3 nucleotide sequence: TGTGCCTGGAGTGTAGACGGGAGCTCTGGAAACACCATATATTTT.

This rearrangement joins TRBV9 to TRBJ2-5; maybe TRBD1 (6 bases). Per germline, CDR1 SGDLS and CDR2 YYNGEE. V was shortened by 3 bases and J by 2 bases, with 14 bases between the two germline ends. The CDR3 contains 15 residues. CDR3 nucleotides: TGTGCCAGCAGCGGCAGGGGTGAATTACAAGAGACCCAGTACTTC. As protein: CASSGRGELQETQYF.